The 3 T cell receptor beta chains below were found in one sample sequenced in a study of PD-1 blockade in classical Hodgkin lymphoma. Every patient relapsed after autologous stem cell transplantation, and brentuximab vedotin exposure varied. Using immunoSEQ multiplex PCR, the repertoire was profiled, and TCRdb retains in-frame clones only, with some absent. The sample has 90,000 to 95,000 clones; roughly 89% are singletons. The starting material was peripheral blood mononuclear cells (PBMCs), obtained before the second cycle of nivolumab. Receptor source: a human donor with classical Hodgkin lymphoma.

The chain links TRBV28 to TRBJ2-3; tentatively, D is TRBD1 (6 bases). The CDR3 has 17 amino acids. Germline V gene sequence: CDR1 MDHEN, CDR2 SYDVKM. V lost 6 bases, J lost 2 bases, and 21 bases lay in between. This CDR3 reads CASSPLWSGGITDTQYF. The CDR3 region has the DNA TGTGCCAGCAGCCCCTTGTGGTCTGGGGGCATCACAGATACGCAGTATTTT. Drawing the rest from reference TRBV28 and TRBJ2-3, the complete variable domain is DVKVTQSSRYLVKRTGEKVFLECVQDMDHENMFWYRQDPGLGLRLIYFSYDVKMKEKGDIPEGYSVSREKKERFSLILESASTNQTSMYLCASSPLWSGGITDTQYFGPGTRLTVL.

J is TRBJ1-6 and V is TRBV9; the D is unclear. CDR1 is SGDLS, CDR2 YYNGEE, per germline. Trimming left V 2 bases short and J 13 bases short, with 10 bases between. CDR3 length: 12 residues. The DNA for the CDR3 is TGTGCCAGCAGCGTTGATGCTTCGCCCCTCCACTTT. Its protein is CASSVDASPLHF.

The chain uses TRBV9 and TRBJ2-3, with 7 bases identical to TRBD1. V gave up 0 bases and J gave up 6 bases; unmatched junction bases: 4. Germline-derived CDR1 and CDR2 are SGDLS and YYNGEE. The CDR3 loop spans 14 amino acids. The CDR3 sequence: CASSVEVRGDTQYF. CDR3 sequence (DNA): TGTGCCAGCAGCGTAGAAGTCAGGGGGGATACGCAGTATTTT.